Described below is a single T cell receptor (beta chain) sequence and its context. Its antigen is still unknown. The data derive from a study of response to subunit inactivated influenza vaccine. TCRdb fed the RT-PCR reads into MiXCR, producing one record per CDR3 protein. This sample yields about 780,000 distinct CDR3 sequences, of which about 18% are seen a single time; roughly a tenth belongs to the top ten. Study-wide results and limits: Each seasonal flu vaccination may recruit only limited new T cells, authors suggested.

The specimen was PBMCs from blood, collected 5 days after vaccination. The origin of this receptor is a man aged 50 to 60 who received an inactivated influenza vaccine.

In DNA form, the CDR3 reads TGTGCCAGCAGTTTAGTGGAGGGGGACCCAGAGACCCAGTACTTC. This translates into CASSLVEGDPETQYF. This chain connects TRBV12-3 or TRBV12-4 to TRBJ2-5; D possibly uses TRBD1 or TRBD2 (6 bases each). This CDR3 has 15 residues. Trimming left V 1 base short and J 4 bases short, with 13 bases between.